This is a list of T cell receptor beta chains from one sample in a study of preoperative IRX-2 immunotherapy in early breast cancer. Assay: immunoSEQ multiplex PCR; the TCRdb copy retains only in-frame clones and omits some. Of about 98,000 clones listed, more than 80% are singletons. The starting material was tumor tissue, obtained after IRX-2 immunotherapy. Receptors were obtained from a human donor with breast cancer. The CDR3 runs from the conserved cysteine through the conserved F or W. A D gene is named only where the DNA matches it firmly.

V gene,D gene,J gene,CDR3 DNA,CDR3 protein
TRBV18,TRBD1,TRBJ2-6,TGTGCCAGCTCAACCTCCGGGACAGGGGGCTATGGGGCCAACGTCCTGACTTTC,CASSTSGTGGYGANVLTF
TRBV10-2,NA,TRBJ1-1,TGCGCCAGCAGGAGGGGTGAGGTTATGAACACTGAAGCTTTCTTT,CASRRGEVMNTEAFF
TRBV5-1,NA,TRBJ1-1,TGCGCCAGCAGCTTGCTGCCAGGGTCGAACACTGAAGCTTTCTTT,CASSLLPGSNTEAFF
TRBV6-8,NA,TRBJ1-2,TGTGCCAGCAGCCGGGACACTAATAACTATGGCTACACCTTC,CASSRDTNNYGYTF
TRBV4-1,NA,TRBJ2-7,TGCGCCAGCAGCCAAGTCCCACGGGGGTCCTACGAGCAGTACTTC,CASSQVPRGSYEQYF
TRBV6-8,TRBD2,TRBJ2-7,TGTGCCATGCGGGGAGGGGTAGTCGACGAGCAGTACTTC,CAMRGGVVDEQYF
TRBV5-1,TRBD1,TRBJ2-7,TGCGCCAGCACACCTATCTCGGGACAGTTCTACGAGCAGTACTTC,CASTPISGQFYEQYF
TRBV18,NA,TRBJ1-6,TGTGCCAGCTCACCTAGGGAAAATTCACCCCTCCACTTT,CASSPRENSPLHF
TRBV28,NA,TRBJ2-7,TGTGCCAGCAGTCCCCAGAACTCCTACGAGCAGTACTTC,CASSPQNSYEQYF
TRBV18,TRBD1,TRBJ1-1,TGTGCCAGCTCACGTCAACTCTACACAGGGGGCCTAAACACTGAAGCTTTCTTT,CASSRQLYTGGLNTEAFF